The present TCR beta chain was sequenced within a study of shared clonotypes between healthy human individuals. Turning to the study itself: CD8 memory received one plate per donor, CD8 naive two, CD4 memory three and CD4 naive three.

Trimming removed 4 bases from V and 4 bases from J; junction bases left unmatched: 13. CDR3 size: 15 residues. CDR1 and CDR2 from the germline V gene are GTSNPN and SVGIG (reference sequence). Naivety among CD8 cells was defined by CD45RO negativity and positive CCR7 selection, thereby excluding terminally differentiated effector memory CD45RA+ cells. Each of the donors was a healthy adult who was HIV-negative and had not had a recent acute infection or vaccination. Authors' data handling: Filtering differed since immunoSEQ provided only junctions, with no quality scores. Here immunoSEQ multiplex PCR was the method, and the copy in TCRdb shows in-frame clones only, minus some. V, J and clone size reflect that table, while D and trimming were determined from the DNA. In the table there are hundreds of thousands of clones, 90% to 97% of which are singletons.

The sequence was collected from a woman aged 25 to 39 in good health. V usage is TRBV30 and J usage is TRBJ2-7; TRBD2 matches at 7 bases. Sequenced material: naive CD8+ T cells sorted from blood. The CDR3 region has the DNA TGTGCCTGGACCCTTGGACTAGAAGATTCGTACGAGCAGTACTTC. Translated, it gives CAWTLGLEDSYEQYF.